The 29 T cell receptor beta chains below all came from one sample that was sequenced in a study of blood T cell repertoires in COVID-19. Here immunoSEQ multiplex PCR was the method, and the copy in TCRdb shows in-frame clones only, minus some. Of some 56,000 clones listed, around 82% were seen once; the top ten hold 6.5% to 8.5%. Sequenced: peripheral blood. The receptors originated from a man aged 55 to 70 with acute or convalescent COVID-19.

This chain uses TRBV12-5 with TRBJ2-1; 13 bases align to TRBD2. This CDR3 is built from 15 residues. The trim removed 6 bases at V and 4 bases at J, leaving 3 bases unmatched. The V gene's germline CDR1 is LGHNT and CDR2 FRNRAP. Here the CDR3 reads CASGTSGGLYNEQFF. The DNA for the CDR3 is TGTGCTAGTGGGACTAGCGGGGGGCTTTACAATGAGCAGTTCTTC.

The chain recombines TRBV5-1 with TRBJ1-2, with 9 bases matching TRBD1. V shed 0 bases, J shed 5 bases, and the junction held 5 bases outside the gene matches. This CDR3 comprises 15 residues. The germline V gene encodes CDR1 SGHRS and CDR2 YFSETQ. The CDR3 nucleotides read TGCGCCAGCAGCTTGGGGGGGACAGGGACGTATGGCTACACCTTC. Translation: CASSLGGTGTYGYTF.

This clone appeared a single time. The chain couples TRBV5-4 to TRBJ2-7, with 9 nucleotides matching TRBD1. CDR1 is SGHNT, CDR2 YYREEE, per germline (reference sequence). After removal of 4 bases from V and 2 bases from J, the junction contained 4 bases not matched to a gene. This CDR3 is built from 14 residues. For the CDR3, the DNA is TGTGCCAGCAGCAGGGGACAGGGTACCTACGAGCAGTACTTC. Translated, it gives CASSRGQGTYEQYF.

This clone was seen more than once but under ten times. The chain recombines TRBV6-5 with TRBJ2-4, with D possibly being TRBD2 (5 bases). Trimming removed 9 bases at V and 1 base at J, with 13 bases between. CDR3 length: 14 residues. CDR1 is MNHEY, CDR2 SVGAGI, per germline. The CDR3 coding sequence is TGTGCCAGTTTATTAACGGGGGCCAAAAACATTCAGTACTTC. It yields the protein CASLLTGAKNIQYF.

The rearrangement links TRBV24-1 to TRBJ2-1; 10 bases map to TRBD2. CDR3 length: 16 amino acids. Per the germline V gene, CDR1 is KGHDR and CDR2 is SFDVKD. The ends lost 3 bases at V and 5 bases at J; junction bases unmatched: 6. CDR3 amino acids: CATSDPASGGNNEQFF. The CDR3 DNA sequence: TGTGCCACCAGTGATCCCGCTAGCGGGGGAAACAATGAGCAGTTCTTC.

The genes are TRBV3-1 (or the pseudogene TRBV3-2) and TRBJ2-1, with TRBD2 as a possible D gene (5 bases). The V end was cut by 0 bases, the J end by 8 bases, with 17 bases between. Germline CDR1 is LGHDT and CDR2 is YNNKEL (reference sequence). The CDR3 length is 16 residues. CDR3: CASSQEVALDVDEQFF. The DNA of the CDR3 is TGTGCCAGCAGCCAAGAAGTGGCACTAGATGTCGATGAGCAGTTCTTC.

The genes are TRBV2 and TRBJ1-6; D is unclear. The CDR3 extends over 15 amino acids. Between the trimmed V and J ends, which lost 1 base and 9 bases, there was a span of 13 bases. From germline, CDR1 is SNHLY and CDR2 FYNNEI. The CDR3 coding sequence is TGTGCCAGCAGTGAAGGGACTATACCAGTTTCACCCCTCCACTTT. This gives the protein CASSEGTIPVSPLHF.

This clone was observed a handful of times. V gene TRBV27 combines with J gene TRBJ2-2; 7 bases align to TRBD2. The V and J ends lost 3 bases and 4 bases, in that order; junction bases with no gene match: 5. The CDR3 contains 15 residues. Per germline, CDR1 MNHEY and CDR2 SMNVEV (reference sequence). CDR3 amino acids: CASSFRTSATGELFF. Here the CDR3 DNA reads TGTGCCAGCAGTTTCCGGACTAGTGCCACCGGGGAGCTGTTTTTT.

CDR3: CASSRGQGRHSGANVLTF. Written as DNA, the CDR3 is TGTGCCAGCAGTCGAGGACAGGGGAGACACTCTGGGGCCAACGTCCTGACTTTC. This chain joins TRBV9 and TRBJ2-6; 9 bases fit TRBD1. This CDR3 has 18 residues. The germline V gene has CDR1 SGDLS and CDR2 YYNGEE. J was trimmed by 0 bases and V by 5 bases; bases with no gene match: 9.

The J gene is TRBJ2-2, the V gene TRBV5-5, with D unresolved. The CDR3 is 13 amino acids. Germline loops: CDR1 SGHKS, CDR2 YYEKEE (reference sequence). Trimming pared 0 bases from V and 2 bases from J, leaving 2 bases between. The CDR3: CASSLANTGELFF. The CDR3 DNA is TGTGCCAGCAGCTTGGCTAACACCGGGGAGCTGTTTTTT. Full variable domain (outside the CDR3, taken from reference TRBV5-5 and TRBJ2-2): DAGVTQSPTHLIKTRGQQVTLRCSPISGHKSVSWYQQVLGQGPQFIFQYYEKEERGRGNFPDRFSARQFPNYSSELNVNALLLGDSALYLCASSLANTGELFFGEGSRLTVL.

The chain's CDR3 is CASSLGLAGYTEAFF. The CDR3 coding sequence is TGTGCCAGCAGCTTAGGTTTGGCGGGGTACACTGAAGCTTTCTTT. The rearrangement uses TRBV11-2 and TRBJ1-1, with D unresolved. The germline CDR1 and CDR2 sequences are SGHAT and FQNNGV. With 1 base removed from V and 3 bases from J, the gap between germline ends came to 12 bases. The CDR3 runs 15 residues.

The chain is built from TRBV5-6 and TRBJ2-7, with 8 bases that match TRBD1. V shed 1 base and J 3 bases; nucleotides not matched to a gene: 6. CDR1 is SGHDT, CDR2 YYEEEE, per germline. The CDR3 consists of 15 residues. Written as DNA, the CDR3 is TGTGCCAGCAGCTTGTTGGACAGGGCCGGCTACGAGCAGTACTTC. Its translation is CASSLLDRAGYEQYF.

The chain couples TRBV19 to TRBJ1-5; weak D call: TRBD1 (6 bases). Looked up from germline, CDR1 is LNHDA and CDR2 is SQIVND (reference sequence). The V end lost 6 bases, the J end lost 6 bases, and 15 bases lay between the germline ends. This CDR3 contains 14 residues. The CDR3 DNA reads TGTGCCAGTAGGGGCAGGGGAAGGAGTCAGCCCCAGCATTTT. It is translated as CASRGRGRSQPQHF.

V and J are TRBV6-5 and TRBJ1-1; D gene ambiguous. CDR3 length: 12 residues. Germline V gene sequence: CDR1 MNHEY, CDR2 SVGAGI. V was shortened by 7 bases and J by 4 bases, with 10 bases between the two germline ends. The CDR3 coding sequence is TGTGCCAGCAAATCAGGTAGCACTGAAGCTTTCTTT. Amino acids: CASKSGSTEAFF.

The V call is TRBV28, the J call TRBJ2-3; 8 bases are a match to TRBD2. Looked up from germline, CDR1 is MDHEN and CDR2 is SYDVKM. The J segment lost 6 bases and the V segment lost 5 bases, leaving 13 bases of the junction unmatched. There are 16 residues in the CDR3. Written as DNA, the CDR3 is TGTGCCAGCAGTCCGATGACTAGCGCCCTGGGGGATACGCAGTATTTT. The encoded protein is CASSPMTSALGDTQYF.

The chain carries TRBV7-2 and TRBJ2-2, with a tentative D call TRBD2 (6 bases). CDR3 size: 15 residues. Germline V gene sequence: CDR1 SGHTA, CDR2 FQGNSA. Deletions cut 5 bases from V and 1 base from J, with 11 bases between. In nucleotides, the CDR3 is TGTGCCAGCAGCCAGGAGGGGATGAACACCGGGGAGCTGTTTTTT. Translating gives CASSQEGMNTGELFF.

In its sample, this clone was seen once. CDR3 bases: TGTGCCAGCAGTTCGGGGAGGGCGGTCACCGGGGAGCTGTTTTTT. This gives the protein CASSSGRAVTGELFF. The rearrangement links TRBV6-5 to TRBJ2-2; 7 nucleotides match TRBD2. CDR3 size: 15 residues. Germline V gives CDR1 MNHEY, CDR2 SVGAGI. V lost 4 bases and J lost 4; bases outside the gene matches: 6.

This chain links TRBV27 with TRBJ1-2; D is unclear. V was cut by 6 bases and J by 4 bases, with 12 bases left in between. CDR1 MNHEY and CDR2 SMNVEV come from the germline V gene (reference sequence). The CDR3 runs to 13 residues. CDR3 in DNA: TGTGCCAGCAGACCTCATGGCGGCTATGGCTACACCTTC. Amino acid sequence: CASRPHGGYGYTF.

The chain uses TRBV7-6 and TRBJ1-1; D gene ambiguous. V lost 2 bases and J lost 3, with 10 bases in between. This CDR3 comprises 14 residues. Germline V gene sequence: CDR1 SGHVS, CDR2 FNYEAQ. The DNA for the CDR3 is TGTGCCAGCAGCTTAAGAGAATACGACACTGAAGCTTTCTTT. It translates to CASSLREYDTEAFF.

The chain is built from TRBV13 and TRBJ2-2; no reliable D call. V was shortened by 2 bases and J by 0 bases, with 4 bases between the two germline ends. This CDR3 is 14 amino acids long. Germline V gene data show CDR1 as PRHDT and CDR2 as FYEKMQ (reference sequence). This chain's CDR3 is CASSLFANTGELFF. The DNA of the CDR3 is TGTGCCAGCAGCTTATTCGCGAACACCGGGGAGCTGTTTTTT.

The chain carries TRBV25-1 and TRBJ1-2; D gene unclear. This CDR3 is 13 amino acids long. The germline V gene encodes CDR1 MGHDK and CDR2 SYGVNS. Trimming cost V 3 bases and J 4 bases, with 9 bases left between them. The CDR3 here is CASSDPNSYGYTF. The DNA for the CDR3 is TGTGCCAGCAGTGACCCCAACAGCTATGGCTACACCTTC.

The rearrangement links TRBV19 to TRBJ2-7; maybe TRBD1 (6 bases). This CDR3 is built from 14 residues. V shed 0 bases and J shed 5 bases, with 11 bases lying between them. CDR1 and CDR2 (germline): LNHDA, SQIVND (reference sequence). The CDR3 sequence: CASSIDPRTDEQYF. CDR3 bases: TGTGCCAGTAGTATAGATCCAAGGACAGACGAGCAGTACTTC.

This clone has more than one count but fewer than ten. The chain carries TRBV27 and TRBJ2-1; D is perhaps TRBD1 (6 bases). The CDR3 length is 17 residues. Between the trimmed V and J ends, which lost 5 bases and 3 bases, there was a span of 20 bases. Germline lookup yields CDR1 MNHEY and CDR2 SMNVEV (reference sequence). CDR3 nucleotide sequence: TGTGCCAGCAGTAAGTCCGCCGGGACAAGTTACTACAATGAGCAGTTCTTC. Translating gives CASSKSAGTSYYNEQFF.

V gene TRBV3-1 (or the pseudogene TRBV3-2) combines with J gene TRBJ1-5; the D is unclear. There are 14 residues in the CDR3. The germline V gene encodes CDR1 LGHDT and CDR2 YNNKEL (reference sequence). V lost 2 bases, J lost 0 bases, and 5 bases lay in between. The CDR3 nucleotides are TGTGCCAGCAGCCAACGGGGTAGCAATCAGCCCCAGCATTTT. Amino acid sequence: CASSQRGSNQPQHF.

This clone was found a few times. The V gene is TRBV10-1, the J gene TRBJ2-3, with TRBD1 matching 8 bases. Trimming at V came to 3 bases and at J to 4 bases, leaving 6 bases not matched to a gene. Germline V gene sequence: CDR1 WNHNN, CDR2 SYGVQD (reference sequence). The CDR3 runs 15 residues. This chain's CDR3 is CASSEAAGGPDTQYF. In nucleotides, the CDR3 is TGCGCCAGCAGTGAAGCGGCAGGGGGCCCAGATACGCAGTATTTT.

The V and J genes are TRBV24-1 and TRBJ1-5; TRBD1 is a possible D gene (6 bases). CDR3 length: 15 residues. Trimming cost V 4 bases and J 5 bases, with 14 bases left between them. CDR1 KGHDR and CDR2 SFDVKD come from the germline V gene. CDR3 bases: TGTGCCACCAGTGACAGAAAAGCAGGGGATCAGCCCCAGCATTTT. Translating it yields CATSDRKAGDQPQHF.

The CDR3, as DNA: TGTGCCAGCAGTGAGTGGTCTTTAGTTACGCAGTATTTT. Its translation is CASSEWSLVTQYF. The chain links TRBV6-1 to TRBJ2-3; D ambiguous. This CDR3 region has 13 residues. Germline CDR1 is MNHNS and CDR2 is SASEGT. Deletions cut 3 bases from V and 8 bases from J, with 12 bases between.

The chain joins TRBV2 to TRBJ1-2; tentative D call: TRBD1 (5 bases). The CDR3 loop spans 11 amino acids. CDR1 and CDR2 (germline): SNHLY, FYNNEI. V was cut by 6 bases and J by 3 bases, with 5 bases left in between. This CDR3 is CASSRDYGYTF. The CDR3 DNA reads as TGTGCCAGCAGCAGGGACTATGGCTACACCTTC.

The chain combines TRBV19 with TRBJ1-5, with TRBD1 matching 9 bases. Germline trimming cut 0 bases from V and 8 bases from J; bases unmatched to any gene: 5. The CDR3 is 15 residues long. Per the germline V gene, CDR1 is LNHDA and CDR2 is SQIVND (reference sequence). DNA for the CDR3: TGTGCCAGTAGTATAGATGGGACAGGGTCTAAGCCCCAGCATTTT. Its protein is CASSIDGTGSKPQHF.